This TCR beta chain was sequenced in a study of breast tumors, draining lymph nodes, adjacent tissues. Ten or more counts support this clonotype. The antigen remains unidentified. The germline CDR1 and CDR2 sequences are LGHDT and YNNKEL (reference sequence). CDR3 length: 17 amino acids. With 1 base removed from V and 8 bases from J, the gap between germline ends came to 23 bases. Whole-study results and caveats: Most tumor T cells seemingly derive from lymph node, then expand in tumor. Tumor and nontumor repertoires were significantly more similar in luminal-like than in basal-like breast cancer. Compared with lymph nodes, tumors were less diverse; compared with nontumor tissue, more.

Breast cancer patients provided tissue from their axillary draining lymph nodes. TCRdb itself ran the multiplex PCR reads through MiXCR, one entry per CDR3 protein. The sample has over 100,000 distinct CDR3 sequences; about 22% are singletons. The TCR was taken from a female donor with breast cancer. Some clones in this sample may be carry-over from other donors' samples. J is TRBJ1-2 and V is TRBV3-1; D is ambiguous. The sequenced sample was axillary lymph node tissue. This CDR3 is CASSQGARELAIWGYTF. As DNA, the CDR3 is TGTGCCAGCAGCCAAGGGGCGAGGGAACTCGCGATTTGGGGCTACACCTTC.